The 28 T cell receptor beta chains listed next were all sequenced from one sample in a study of blood T cell repertoires in COVID-19. The method was immunoSEQ multiplex PCR; TCRdb's version includes in-frame clones alone and lacks a portion of them. The repertoire holds 70,000 or so clones, over 75% seen once, with about a tenth in the top ten. Specimen: peripheral blood. The receptor source for this set is a woman in her late teens or twenties with acute or convalescent COVID-19.

The chain couples TRBV5-1 to TRBJ1-4; 7 nucleotides align to TRBD1. CDR3 length: 16 residues. J gave up 8 bases and V 1 base, and 11 bases lay outside the gene matches. In germline, CDR1 is SGHRS, CDR2 YFSETQ. This CDR3 reads CASSLSPGQLKEKLFF. CDR3 nucleotides: TGCGCCAGCAGCTTGTCACCGGGACAGTTGAAGGAAAAACTGTTTTTT.

The chain is built from TRBV29-1 and TRBJ2-3, with TRBD1 matching 8 bases. The CDR3 is made up of 15 amino acids. Losses at the gene ends were 3 bases for V and 0 bases for J; bases not matched to a gene: 5. CDR1 and CDR2 from the germline V gene are SQVTM and ANQGSEA. In DNA, the CDR3 is TGCAGCGTTGAGCTCAGGGGGCTGAGCACAGATACGCAGTATTTT. Translated, it gives CSVELRGLSTDTQYF.

The chain combines TRBV6-2 or TRBV6-3 with TRBJ1-1; the D is unclear. V was pared by 5 bases and J by 0 bases, with 13 bases between. The CDR3 covers 15 residues. From germline, CDR1 is MNHEY and CDR2 SVGEGT. The DNA of the CDR3 is TGTGCCAGCAGTCACGACCTCACAGTGAACACTGAAGCTTTCTTT. Protein product: CASSHDLTVNTEAFF.

The chain uses TRBV9 and TRBJ1-3; D might be TRBD1 (6 bases). Germline assignment: CDR1 SGDLS and CDR2 YYNGEE. Trimming took off 0 bases at V and 8 bases at J, with 9 bases between the two ends. The CDR3 totals 13 residues. The CDR3 loop reads CASSVGRGDTIYF. For the CDR3, the DNA is TGTGCCAGCAGCGTAGGCAGGGGAGACACCATATATTTT.

The V call is TRBV19, the J call TRBJ1-4; 7 bases agree with TRBD1. The CDR3 has 16 residues. After removal of 4 bases from V and 0 bases from J, the junction contained 5 bases not matched to a gene. Looked up from germline, CDR1 is LNHDA and CDR2 is SQIVND (reference sequence). The CDR3 loop reads CASSRGTAATNEKLFF. The CDR3 nucleotides are TGTGCCAGTAGTAGGGGGACAGCTGCAACTAATGAAAAACTGTTTTTT.

The chain recombines TRBV28 with TRBJ2-6; D unresolved. There are 13 residues in the CDR3. V was cut by 7 bases and J by 1 base, with 5 bases left in between. Looked up from germline, CDR1 is MDHEN and CDR2 is SYDVKM. CDR3 residues: CASTRSGANVLTF. The CDR3 coding sequence is TGTGCCAGCACGAGGTCTGGGGCCAACGTCCTGACTTTC. Using reference TRBV28 and TRBJ2-6 for the parts outside the CDR3, the full variable domain is DVKVTQSSRYLVKRTGEKVFLECVQDMDHENMFWYRQDPGLGLRLIYFSYDVKMKEKGDIPEGYSVSREKKERFSLILESASTNQTSMYLCASTRSGANVLTFGAGSRLTVL.

This chain joins TRBV21-1 and TRBJ2-5; the table names TRBD1, a call not compared with the DNA. TRBV21-1 is a pseudogene. This CDR3 has 16 residues. The CDR3, as DNA: TGTGCCAGCAGCAAAGTAAGCTACAGGGGGAAAGAGACCCAGTACTTC. Translated: CASSKVSYRGKETQYF.

This clone was seen a single time. The rearrangement links TRBV18 to TRBJ1-1; no firm D call. V was pared by 4 bases and J by 0 bases, with 9 bases between. The germline V gene encodes CDR1 KGHSH and CDR2 LQKENI. This CDR3 is built from 14 residues. The CDR3 sequence is CASSLSRMNTEAFF. The CDR3 region has the DNA TGTGCCAGCTCACTAAGTAGAATGAACACTGAAGCTTTCTTT.

This rearrangement joins TRBV7-2 to TRBJ2-3; unclear D gene. The CDR3 contains 14 residues. CDR1 and CDR2 (germline): SGHTA, FQGNSA. V lost 5 bases and J lost 2, with 11 bases in between. The CDR3 DNA reads TGTGCCAGCAGCCTTCTCGGTCTCACAGATACGCAGTATTTT. It encodes CASSLLGLTDTQYF.

J is TRBJ1-2 and V is TRBV20-1; tentative D call: TRBD1 (6 bases). The CDR3 consists of 14 residues. The V gene lost 3 bases and the J gene lost 4 bases, with 15 bases spanning the gap. The V gene's germline CDR1 is DFQATT and CDR2 SNEGSKA (reference sequence). The DNA for the CDR3 is TGCAGTGCTAGTGCCAGGGGATCGGTCTATGGCTACACCTTC. Its protein product is CSASARGSVYGYTF.

This clone is medium-sized. The CDR3 sequence is CASSPLTSREQFF. The DNA of the CDR3 is TGTGCCAGCAGCCCCCTGACTAGCCGTGAGCAGTTCTTC. This chain uses TRBV7-9 with TRBJ2-1; 7 nucleotides agree with TRBD2. The CDR3 totals 13 residues. The ends lost 5 bases at V and 9 bases at J; junction bases unmatched: 7. Germline V gene data show CDR1 as SEHNR and CDR2 as FQNEAQ (reference sequence).

This clone was counted a single time. J is TRBJ1-2 and V is TRBV5-6, with 8 bases aligning to TRBD1. Germline V lookup: CDR1 SGHDT, CDR2 YYEEEE. Unmatched junction bases numbered 8, after V lost 3 bases and J lost 1 base. The CDR3 is made up of 16 amino acids. In DNA, the CDR3 is TGTGCCAGCAGCTGGAACGGACAGGGAGTTAACTATGGCTACACCTTC. This gives the protein CASSWNGQGVNYGYTF.

The chain recombines TRBV5-4 with TRBJ2-1; TRBD1 is a possible D gene (6 bases). Germline CDR1 is SGHNT and CDR2 is YYREEE (reference sequence). The V end lost 7 bases, the J end lost 8 bases, and 19 bases lay between the germline ends. The CDR3 extends over 14 amino acids. The CDR3 region is CASGKVDRSHEQFF. The CDR3, as DNA: TGTGCCAGCGGAAAAGTCGACAGGAGCCATGAGCAGTTCTTC.

The CDR3 region has the DNA TGTGCCAGCAGCACTGGGACAGGGGTCGATACGCAGTATTTT. Protein product: CASSTGTGVDTQYF. The chain uses TRBV7-2 and TRBJ2-3; 10 nucleotides align to TRBD1. This CDR3 has 14 residues. With 5 bases clipped from V and 6 bases from J, the junction kept 5 bases outside the gene matches. Germline-derived CDR1 and CDR2 are SGHTA and FQGNSA.

This chain joins TRBV28 and TRBJ1-5; TRBD1 might be the D (5 bases). Germline CDR1 MDHEN, CDR2 SYDVKM. The CDR3 runs to 14 residues. V was pared by 5 bases and J by 2 bases, with 10 bases between. DNA of the CDR3: TGTGCCAGCAGTGGGCAGGGTGGCAATCAGCCCCAGCATTTT. Residues: CASSGQGGNQPQHF.

This chain links TRBV7-9 with TRBJ2-3; 9 bases line up with TRBD2. In germline, CDR1 is SEHNR, CDR2 FQNEAQ (reference sequence). V lost 5 bases and J lost 5; bases outside the gene matches: 14. This CDR3 is built from 17 residues. The chain's CDR3 is CASSPSLIAGEIDTQYF. CDR3 in DNA: TGTGCCAGCAGCCCTAGTCTGATAGCGGGAGAAATAGATACGCAGTATTTT. The variable domain in full, completed from reference TRBV7-9 and TRBJ2-3, reads DTGVSQNPRHKITKRGQNVTFRCDPISEHNRLYWYRQTLGQGPEFLTYFQNEAQLEKSRLLSDRFSAERPKGSFSTLEIQRTEQGDSAMYLCASSPSLIAGEIDTQYFGPGTRLTVL.

The chain has TRBV11-2 and TRBJ2-7, with 9 bases lining up with TRBD2. The CDR3 is made up of 15 amino acids. Unmatched junction bases numbered 3, after V lost 0 bases and J lost 3 bases. Per the germline V gene, CDR1 is SGHAT and CDR2 is FQNNGV. The CDR3 coding sequence is TGTGCCAGCAGCTTAGAGGCGGGGGGGTTCTACGAGCAGTACTTC. Translation gives CASSLEAGGFYEQYF.

The chain combines TRBV25-1 with TRBJ2-3; D possibly corresponds to TRBD1 (5 bases). CDR3 length equals 13 residues. Germline-derived CDR1 and CDR2 are MGHDK and SYGVNS. V was clipped by 6 bases and J by 1 base, with 8 bases between them. This CDR3 reads CASSARGTDTQYF. The CDR3 nucleotides read TGTGCCAGCAGCGCCAGGGGCACAGATACGCAGTATTTT.

This clone came up a few times. This chain links TRBV2 with TRBJ1-3, with 7 bases that match TRBD1. The CDR3 contains 15 residues. The V gene's germline CDR1 is SNHLY and CDR2 FYNNEI. Trimming at V came to 3 bases and at J to 2 bases, leaving 4 bases not matched to a gene. This CDR3 reads CASSDKGAAGNTIYF. The CDR3 region has the DNA TGTGCCAGCAGTGATAAGGGGGCTGCTGGAAACACCATATATTTT. Full variable domain (remainder filled in from reference TRBV2 and TRBJ1-3): EPEVTQTPSHQVTQMGQEVILRCVPISNHLYFYWYRQILGQKVEFLVSFYNNEISEKSEIFDDQFSVERPDGSNFTLKIRSTKLEDSAMYFCASSDKGAAGNTIYFGEGSWLTVV.

The CDR3 region is CASSLEAGPYYEQYF. Here the CDR3 DNA reads TGTGCCAGCAGCTTAGAGGCGGGGCCCTATTACGAGCAGTACTTC. The chain is built from TRBV7-8 and TRBJ2-7; possibly TRBD2 for D (6 bases). V dropped 1 base and J dropped 4 bases, with 14 bases sitting between them. The CDR3 is 15 amino acids. From germline, CDR1 is SGHVS and CDR2 FQNEAQ.

This clone was picked up one time. The chain recombines TRBV2 with TRBJ2-5, with a weak D call TRBD2 (6 bases). The CDR3 runs 16 residues. V was shortened by 2 bases and J by 1 base, with 14 bases between the two germline ends. The germline CDR1 and CDR2 sequences are SNHLY and FYNNEI. The CDR3 is CASSELTRKLQETQYF. As DNA, the CDR3 is TGTGCCAGCAGTGAATTGACTAGGAAACTCCAAGAGACCCAGTACTTC. Full variable domain (rest looked up from reference TRBV2 and TRBJ2-5): EPEVTQTPSHQVTQMGQEVILRCVPISNHLYFYWYRQILGQKVEFLVSFYNNEISEKSEIFDDQFSVERPDGSNFTLKIRSTKLEDSAMYFCASSELTRKLQETQYFGPGTRLLVL.

This clone was seen once. The chain has TRBV6-5 and TRBJ2-1, with 8 bases that match TRBD2. The CDR3 totals 15 residues. Germline V gene data show CDR1 as MNHEY and CDR2 as SVGAGI. Trimming removed 4 bases from V and 8 bases from J; junction bases left unmatched: 10. CDR3 DNA: TGTGCCAGCAGTTCTCGTCCCGGGACTAGTGATGAGCAGTTCTTC. The encoded protein is CASSSRPGTSDEQFF.

DNA for the CDR3: TGTGCCAGCAGCTTGGCCCTGGGACAGGGGGTCACTAATGAGCAGTTCTTC. Translated: CASSLALGQGVTNEQFF. This rearrangement joins TRBV5-4 to TRBJ2-1, with 11 bases matching TRBD1. There are 17 residues in the CDR3. In germline, CDR1 is SGHNT, CDR2 YYREEE (reference sequence). The trim removed 0 bases at V and 7 bases at J, leaving 9 bases unmatched.

The chain couples TRBV11-2 to TRBJ2-1; TRBD1 matches 10 bases. The germline CDR1 and CDR2 sequences are SGHAT and FQNNGV. The CDR3 spans 16 residues. The junction had 5 bases not matched to a gene; V was cut back by 5 bases and J by 1 base. The CDR3 protein is CASSGWTGGSYNEQFF. As DNA, the CDR3 is TGTGCCAGCAGCGGGTGGACAGGGGGGTCCTACAATGAGCAGTTCTTC.

J is TRBJ1-2 and V is TRBV19; no clear D gene. This CDR3 has 13 amino acids. The V and J ends lost 5 bases and 6 bases respectively, with 13 bases between them. Germline V gene lookup returns CDR1 LNHDA and CDR2 SQIVND (reference sequence). The CDR3 DNA reads as TGTGCCAGTAGTCCGTGGAGCCTGGATGGCTACACCTTC. It is translated as CASSPWSLDGYTF.

This clone turned up a few times. The chain carries TRBV2 and TRBJ1-1; D not certain. Germline CDR1 reads SNHLY; CDR2 reads FYNNEI. The V and J ends lost 2 bases and 5 bases respectively, with 3 bases between them. CDR3 size: 11 residues. The CDR3 region has the DNA TGTGCCAGCAGTGAACAAACTGAAGCTTTCTTT. Its protein is CASSEQTEAFF.

The chain has TRBV7-9 and TRBJ1-1; D might be TRBD1 (5 bases). The V gene lost 0 bases and the J gene lost 7 bases, with 18 bases spanning the gap. CDR3 size: 16 residues. Germline assignment: CDR1 SEHNR and CDR2 FQNEAQ (reference sequence). For the CDR3, the DNA is TGTGCCAGCAGCTTAGCGCAGGGCGGGGAGGGTCTTGAAGCTTTCTTT. It yields the protein CASSLAQGGEGLEAFF.

The CDR3 protein is CASRATGGSLGANVLTF. For the CDR3, the DNA is TGTGCCAGCAGGGCGACAGGGGGCTCGCTTGGGGCCAACGTCCTGACTTTC. The chain couples TRBV2 to TRBJ2-6; 10 bases match TRBD1. The germline CDR1 and CDR2 sequences are SNHLY and FYNNEI. Losses at the gene ends were 6 bases for V and 3 bases for J; bases not matched to a gene: 8. The CDR3 is 17 residues long.